This T cell receptor beta chain was retrieved from a study of T cell changes during pregnancy in multiple sclerosis. Using immunoSEQ multiplex PCR, the repertoire was profiled, and TCRdb retains in-frame clones only, with some absent. The sample includes around 51,000 clones, roughly 92% of them seen just once. CDR1 is SGHTA, CDR2 FQGTGA, per germline. The V end was cut by 5 bases, the J end by 8 bases, with 15 bases between. The CDR3 has 13 residues. The chain couples TRBV7-3 to TRBJ1-1; possible D gene TRBD1, 5 bases. The sequence came from a female donor with multiple sclerosis, enrolled in a pregnancy study. The specimen was CD4+ T cells from peripheral blood mononuclear cells, collected in the second trimester of pregnancy. CDR3 bases: TGTGCCAGCAGCCCACCGGGGGAGCCCGAAGCTTTCTTT. Translation gives CASSPPGEPEAFF.